This TCR delta chain is from a study of γδ T cells in repeated Plasmodium falciparum infection. TCRdb called clones anew from the multiplex PCR reads with CATT. The sample consists of roughly 86,000 delta-chain clones, over 1.1% of them appearing once. Germline V gene lookup returns CDR1 TSWWSYY and CDR2 QGS. The ends lost 0 bases at V and 0 bases at J; junction bases unmatched: 16. This CDR3 region has 20 residues. In its sample, this clone was seen many times. Flow sorting of PBMC yielded separate Vgamma9/Vdelta2+ and Vdelta2-negative gammadelta T cell populations for bulk repertoire analysis. This chain connects TRDV1 to TRDJ1, with 7 positions matching TRDD3. Here the J gene was assigned by germline matching of the DNA, as TCRdb has none. The receptor was derived from a pool of human donors (malaria-infected and uninfected, not separated). The sample was gamma-delta T cells from blood. The DNA for the CDR3 is TGTGCTCTTGGGGAACTCTGCGTGCCTGTCCTGGGGGTTTACACCGATAAACTCATCTTT. Translated, it gives CALGELCVPVLGVYTDKLIF.